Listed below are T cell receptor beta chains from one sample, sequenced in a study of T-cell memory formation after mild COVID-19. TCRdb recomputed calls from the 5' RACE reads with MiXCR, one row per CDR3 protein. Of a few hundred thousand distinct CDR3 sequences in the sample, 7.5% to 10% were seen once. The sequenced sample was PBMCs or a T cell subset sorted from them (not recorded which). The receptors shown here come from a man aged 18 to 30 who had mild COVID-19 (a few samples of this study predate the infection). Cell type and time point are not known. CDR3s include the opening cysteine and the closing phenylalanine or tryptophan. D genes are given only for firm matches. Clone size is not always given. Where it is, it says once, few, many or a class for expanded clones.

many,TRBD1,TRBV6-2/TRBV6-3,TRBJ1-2,TGTGCCAGCAGTCCGGGACAGCCATACTATGGCTACACCTTC,CASSPGQPYYGYTF
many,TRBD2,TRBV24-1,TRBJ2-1,TGTGCCACCAGTGATACTAGCGGGGCCTACAATGAGCAGTTCTTC,CATSDTSGAYNEQFF
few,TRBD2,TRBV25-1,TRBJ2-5,TGTGCCAGCAGTGACCTTGGTAATTCGTGGGGACTAGGGGAGACCCAGTACTTC,CASSDLGNSWGLGETQYF
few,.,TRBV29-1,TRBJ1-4,TGCAGCGTTGGGGGGGCTGCTGGTAATGAAAAACTGTTTTTT,CSVGGAAGNEKLFF
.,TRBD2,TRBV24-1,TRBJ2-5,TGTGCCACCAGTGATTGGTCCACCGGACTAGCGGGTGAAGAGACCAAGTACTTC,CATSDWSTGLAGEETKYF
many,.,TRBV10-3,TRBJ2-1,TGTGCCATCAGTGAGCCGGAGTCCCAGGGGTATAAGCAGTTCTTC,CAISEPESQGYKQFF
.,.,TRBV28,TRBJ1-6,TGTGCCAGCAGTTTAATGGCATCGTCACCCCTCCACTTT,CASSLMASSPLHF
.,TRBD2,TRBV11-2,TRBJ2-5,TGTGCCAGCAGCTTTCCAGGAGGCGGGACTAGTATTAAGACCCAGTACTTC,CASSFPGGGTSIKTQYF
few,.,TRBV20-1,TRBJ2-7,TGCAGTGCTAGGTCCTATTCGGGCTACGAGCAGTACTTC,CSARSYSGYEQYF
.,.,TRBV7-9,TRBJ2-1,TGTGCCAGCAGCGACGATGGGTACAATGAGCAGTTCTTC,CASSDDGYNEQFF
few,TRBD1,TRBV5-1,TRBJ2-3,TGCGCCAGCAGCTTGGTAGCCAGGGGGTCAGATACGCAGTATTTT,CASSLVARGSDTQYF
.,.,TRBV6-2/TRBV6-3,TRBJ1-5,TGTGCCAGCAGTTACTCGACGGATATTAGCAATCAGCCCCAGCATTTT,CASSYSTDISNQPQHF
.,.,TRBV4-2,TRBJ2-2,TGTGCCAGCAGACGGGCGAACACCGGGGAGCTGTTTTTT,CASRRANTGELFF
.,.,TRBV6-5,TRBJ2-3,TGTGCCAGCAGTTACTCGGGTCTAGCCTCTTTCGATACGCAGTATTTT,CASSYSGLASFDTQYF
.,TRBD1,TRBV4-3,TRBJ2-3,TGCGCCAGCAGCCAAGACAGGGGGCCAAGCACAGATACGCAGTATTTT,CASSQDRGPSTDTQYF
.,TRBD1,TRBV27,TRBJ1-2,TGTGCCACCGCCATCGCAACCGGGACAGGAGTCTACACCTTC,CATAIATGTGVYTF
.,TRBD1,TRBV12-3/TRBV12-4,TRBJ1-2,TGTGCCAGCAGTGCACAGGGGTTGTCCTATGGCTACACCTTC,CASSAQGLSYGYTF
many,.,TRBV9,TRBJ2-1,TGTGCCAGCAGTGTACAGGGACCCAATGAGCAGTTCTTC,CASSVQGPNEQFF
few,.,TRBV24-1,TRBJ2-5,TGTGCCACCAGTGACCTCGAGGGTAGGGAGACCCAGTACTTC,CATSDLEGRETQYF
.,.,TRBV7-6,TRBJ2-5,TGTGCCAGCTGCGCGTGGGGCGAGACCCAGTACTTC,CASCAWGETQYF
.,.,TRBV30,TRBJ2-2,TGTGCCTGGAGTGTAGGGCTTTACACCGGGGAGCTGTTTTTT,CAWSVGLYTGELFF
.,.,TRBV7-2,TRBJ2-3,TGTGCCAGCAGCTTAGTAGCTCGAGGGGATACGCAGTATTTT,CASSLVARGDTQYF
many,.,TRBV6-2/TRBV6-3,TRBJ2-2,TGTGCCAGCAGTTACACAGACACCGGGGAGCTGTTTTTT,CASSYTDTGELFF
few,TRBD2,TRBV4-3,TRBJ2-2,TGCGCCAGCAGCCACGACCCGGGACTAGGCGGCACCGGGGAGCTGTTTTTT,CASSHDPGLGGTGELFF